This T cell receptor (beta chain) comes out of a study of blood T cell repertoires in COVID-19. Study-wide background: Sites across the United States, Italy and Spain contributed samples from acute and convalescent COVID-19.

Under the authors' procedure: Reference gene primer amplification gave nucleated cell count estimates. The data were produced by immunoSEQ multiplex PCR, yet TCRdb's version contains in-frame clones alone and is incomplete. The DNA was the basis for D and trimming; V, J and clone size are from that table. The sample carries roughly 250,000 clones, roughly 90% recorded once. The TCR was taken from a woman between 40 and 55 years old who had recovered from COVID-19. Sequencing was done on a sample of peripheral blood.

The CDR3 here is CASSPDREGSYEQYF. For the CDR3, the DNA is TGTGCCAGCTCACCGGACAGGGAAGGGTCTTACGAGCAGTACTTC. The J gene is TRBJ2-7, the V gene TRBV18, with 8 bases matching TRBD1. The CDR3 sequence is 15 residues long. CDR1 is KGHSH and CDR2 is LQKENI in the germline V gene. V shed 3 bases and J 4 bases; nucleotides not matched to a gene: 8.